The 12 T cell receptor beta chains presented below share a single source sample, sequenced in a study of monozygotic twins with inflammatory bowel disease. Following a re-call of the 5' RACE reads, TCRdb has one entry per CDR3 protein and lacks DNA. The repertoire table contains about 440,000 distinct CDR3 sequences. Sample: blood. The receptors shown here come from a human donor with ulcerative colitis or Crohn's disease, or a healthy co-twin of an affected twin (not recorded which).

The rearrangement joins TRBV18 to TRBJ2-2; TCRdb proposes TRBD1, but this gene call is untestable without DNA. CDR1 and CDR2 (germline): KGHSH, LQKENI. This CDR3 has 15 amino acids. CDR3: CASSQRQGSAGELFF.

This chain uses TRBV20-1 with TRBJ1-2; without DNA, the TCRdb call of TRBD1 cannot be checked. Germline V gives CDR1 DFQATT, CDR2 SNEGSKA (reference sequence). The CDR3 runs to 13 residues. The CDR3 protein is CSAGPGMNYGYTF.

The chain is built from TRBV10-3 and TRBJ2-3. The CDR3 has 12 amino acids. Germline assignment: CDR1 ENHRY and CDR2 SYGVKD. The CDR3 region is CAISDHTDTQYF.

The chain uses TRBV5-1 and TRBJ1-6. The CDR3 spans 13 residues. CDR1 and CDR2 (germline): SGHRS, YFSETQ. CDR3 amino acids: CASSFTDNSPLHF.

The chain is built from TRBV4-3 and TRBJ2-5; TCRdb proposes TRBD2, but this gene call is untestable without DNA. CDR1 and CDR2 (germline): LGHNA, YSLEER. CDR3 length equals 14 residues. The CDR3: CASSPLPNAKTQYF.

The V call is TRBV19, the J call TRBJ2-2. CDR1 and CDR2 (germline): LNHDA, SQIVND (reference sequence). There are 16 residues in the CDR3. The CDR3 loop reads CASSIDVLQNTGELFF.

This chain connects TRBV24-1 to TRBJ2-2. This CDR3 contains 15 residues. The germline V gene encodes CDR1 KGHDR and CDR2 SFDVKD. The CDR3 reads CATSDFGQNTGELFF.

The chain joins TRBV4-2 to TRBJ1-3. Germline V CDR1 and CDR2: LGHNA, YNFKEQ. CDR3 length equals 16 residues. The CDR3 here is CASSQDPTSSGNTIYF.

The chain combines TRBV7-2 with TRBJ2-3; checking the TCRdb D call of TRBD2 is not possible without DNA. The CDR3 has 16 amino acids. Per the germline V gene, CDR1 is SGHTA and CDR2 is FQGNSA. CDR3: CASSLGWRRGTDTQYF.

CDR3 sequence reads: CSALPLTGGRTDTQYF. This rearrangement joins TRBV20-1 to TRBJ2-3; TCRdb outputs TRBD2, but without DNA this stays unchecked. Germline CDR1 and CDR2: DFQATT and SNEGSKA (reference sequence). This CDR3 is built from 16 residues.

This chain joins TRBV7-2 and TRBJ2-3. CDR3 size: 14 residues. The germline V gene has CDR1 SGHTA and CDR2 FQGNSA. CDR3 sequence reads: CASTYRLLTDTQYF.

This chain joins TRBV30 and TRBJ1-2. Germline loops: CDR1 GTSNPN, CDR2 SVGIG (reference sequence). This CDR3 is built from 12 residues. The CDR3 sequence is CAWTGLLGGYTF.